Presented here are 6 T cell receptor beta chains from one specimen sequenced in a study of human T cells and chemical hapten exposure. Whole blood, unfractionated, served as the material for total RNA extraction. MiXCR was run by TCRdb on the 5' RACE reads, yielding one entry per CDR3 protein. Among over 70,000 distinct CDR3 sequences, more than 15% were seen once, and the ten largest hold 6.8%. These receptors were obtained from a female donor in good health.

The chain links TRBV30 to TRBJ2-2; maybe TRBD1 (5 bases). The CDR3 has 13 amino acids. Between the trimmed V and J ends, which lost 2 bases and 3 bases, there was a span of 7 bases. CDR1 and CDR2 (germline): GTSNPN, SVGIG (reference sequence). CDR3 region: CAWSLGDTGELFF. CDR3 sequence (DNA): TGTGCCTGGAGTCTAGGGGACACCGGGGAGCTGTTTTTT.

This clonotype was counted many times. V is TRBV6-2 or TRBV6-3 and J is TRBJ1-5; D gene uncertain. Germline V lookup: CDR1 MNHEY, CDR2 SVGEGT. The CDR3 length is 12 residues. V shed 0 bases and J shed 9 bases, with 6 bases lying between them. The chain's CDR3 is CASSYSTTPQHF. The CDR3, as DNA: TGTGCCAGCAGTTACTCCACAACGCCCCAGCATTTT.

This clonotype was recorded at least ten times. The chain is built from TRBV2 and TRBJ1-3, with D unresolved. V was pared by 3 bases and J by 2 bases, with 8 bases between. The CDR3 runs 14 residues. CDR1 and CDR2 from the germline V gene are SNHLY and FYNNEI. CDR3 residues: CASSEGRAGNTIYF. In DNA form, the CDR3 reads TGTGCCAGCAGTGAGGGGAGGGCTGGAAACACCATATATTTT.

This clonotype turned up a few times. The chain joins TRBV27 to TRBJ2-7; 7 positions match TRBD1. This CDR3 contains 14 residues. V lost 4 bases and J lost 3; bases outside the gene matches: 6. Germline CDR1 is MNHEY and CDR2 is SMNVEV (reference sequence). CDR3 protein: CASSSGDRVYEQYF. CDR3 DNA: TGTGCCAGCAGTTCGGGTGACAGGGTCTACGAGCAGTACTTC.

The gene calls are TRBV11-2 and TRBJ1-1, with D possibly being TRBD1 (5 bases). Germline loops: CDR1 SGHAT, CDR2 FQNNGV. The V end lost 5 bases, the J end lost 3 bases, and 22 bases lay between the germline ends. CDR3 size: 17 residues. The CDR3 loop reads CASSQRQPSRQDTEAFF. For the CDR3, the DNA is TGTGCCAGCAGCCAAAGACAGCCCTCCAGGCAAGACACTGAAGCTTTCTTT.

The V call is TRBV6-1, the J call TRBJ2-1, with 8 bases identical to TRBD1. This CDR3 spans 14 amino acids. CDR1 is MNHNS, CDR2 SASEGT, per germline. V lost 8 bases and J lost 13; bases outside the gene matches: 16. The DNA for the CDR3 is TGTGCCAGCCAAGAATTATCCAGGGGGCTGGACCAGTTCTTC. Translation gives CASQELSRGLDQFF.